This T cell receptor (beta chain) is from a study of metastatic and nonmetastatic thyroid tumors. The sample holds many counts of this clone. TCRdb re-called clones from the PCR reads using MiXCR. In the table there are about 13,000 clones, roughly 29% of which are singletons. Germline V gene lookup returns CDR1 MDHEN and CDR2 SYDVKM. The CDR3 loop spans 16 amino acids. The V end lost 4 bases, the J end lost 4 bases, and 16 bases lay between the germline ends. No treatment of any kind had been given to any patient before thyroid surgery. This chain uses TRBV28 with TRBJ1-4, with D possibly matching TRBD1 (6 bases). Sequencing used tumor tissue. This TCR was sampled from a female donor with papillary thyroid cancer or a benign thyroid nodule (not recorded which). Some clones in this sample may be carry-over from other donors' samples. CDR3: CASSSRRTAFNEKLFF. The CDR3, as DNA: TGTGCCAGCAGTTCCCGGAGGACAGCGTTTAATGAAAAACTGTTTTTT.